This T cell receptor (beta chain) was sequenced in a study of read filtering for tumor transcriptome and immune sequencing. Overall study findings and caveats: In IR-seq, single-read clonotypes were about 80% of clonotypes but approximately 3.5% of reads. Correlation between methods rose after single-read clonotypes were removed.

This library used 300 to 500 ng RNA and molecular barcoded adaptors spanning alpha/delta and beta/gamma chains. Each CDR3 protein gets one entry after TCRdb re-called the reads with MiXCR. The sample lists over 45,000 distinct CDR3 sequences; around 21% were seen once. In regard to this clonotype: The antigen remains unidentified.

Bone marrow was sampled from every patient at the time of active disease. The CDR3 totals 14 residues. V gave up 8 bases and J gave up 3 bases, with 14 bases separating them. CDR1 and CDR2 (germline): LNHDA, SQIVND (reference sequence). The sequence derives from a donor aged 40 or older with multiple myeloma. The V and J genes are TRBV19 and TRBJ2-1, with a possible D match to TRBD2 (5 bases). Sequencing input: a population of CD138-negative cells sorted from bone marrow. In DNA, the CDR3 is TGTGCCAGTGGCACCGGGAACTACTACAATGAGCAGTTCTTC. Translated: CASGTGNYYNEQFF.